The 12 T cell receptor beta chains below all came from one sample that was sequenced in a study of CD8 T cells in Susac syndrome. After extraction with the RNeasy kit, roughly 0.45 to 1 ug of the RNA was reverse transcribed using random hexamers. TCRdb re-analysed the immunoSEQ multiplex PCR reads in MiXCR, keeping a single row per CDR3 protein. Of 60,000 to 75,000 distinct CDR3 sequences in the sample, more than 85% were seen once. Sequencing was carried out using CD8+ T cells from PBMCs. These receptors were taken from a human donor in good health.

The chain recombines TRBV7-9 with TRBJ1-1; TRBD1 aligns across 9 bases. V was clipped by 6 bases and J by 4 bases; unmatched bases: 12. The CDR3 totals 16 residues. Germline CDR1 and CDR2: SEHNR and FQNEAQ (reference sequence). CDR3 loop: CASRPPVPGQGTEAFF. The CDR3 DNA sequence: TGTGCCAGCAGACCTCCTGTCCCGGGACAGGGCACTGAAGCTTTCTTT.

J is TRBJ2-3 and V is TRBV5-1; no definite D call. With 0 bases removed from V and 4 bases from J, the gap between germline ends came to 9 bases. This CDR3 has 14 amino acids. The germline V gene has CDR1 SGHRS and CDR2 YFSETQ. CDR3 sequence reads: CASSLGRWADTQYF. For the CDR3, the DNA is TGCGCCAGCAGCTTGGGTCGCTGGGCAGATACGCAGTATTTT.

This chain joins TRBV27 and TRBJ1-1; 8 positions match TRBD1. Germline V lookup: CDR1 MNHEY, CDR2 SMNVEV (reference sequence). The V and J ends lost 5 bases and 6 bases, in that order; junction bases with no gene match: 8. This CDR3 is 14 amino acids long. The CDR3 spells CASSPLGTGPEAFF. The DNA for the CDR3 is TGTGCCAGCAGTCCCCTCGGGACAGGTCCTGAAGCTTTCTTT.

The DNA for the CDR3 is TGTGCCAGCAGCCCTGGGGTGGGGACCAACTACGAGCAGTACGTC. Its protein product is CASSPGVGTNYEQYV. The chain has TRBV3-1 and TRBJ2-7; D might be TRBD1 or TRBD2, each matching 5 bases. Trimming took 4 bases from V and 3 from J, leaving 16 bases between them. The CDR3 covers 15 residues. Germline values: CDR1 LGHDT, CDR2 YNNKEL (reference sequence).

This chain connects TRBV9 to TRBJ1-2; the D is unclear. CDR3 length equals 12 residues. Deletions cut 4 bases from V and 4 bases from J, with 8 bases between. Germline lookup yields CDR1 SGDLS and CDR2 YYNGEE. CDR3 sequence: CASSPGSYGYTF. As DNA, the CDR3 is TGTGCCAGCAGCCCCGGGTCCTATGGCTACACCTTC.

The V gene is TRBV3-1, the J gene TRBJ1-1, with 9 bases identical to TRBD1. V shed 7 bases, J shed 6 bases, and the junction held 3 bases outside the gene matches. The CDR3 totals 12 residues. Germline lookup yields CDR1 LGHDT and CDR2 YNNKEL (reference sequence). The CDR3, as DNA: TGTGCCAGCAACAGACAGGGGGCTGAAGCTTTCTTT. Translating gives CASNRQGAEAFF.

This clonotype was counted a single time. V is TRBV6-5 and J is TRBJ2-2, with D possibly matching TRBD2 (7 bases). This CDR3 has 15 residues. V was shortened by 2 bases and J by 4 bases, with 11 bases between the two germline ends. The germline gives CDR1 MNHEY, CDR2 SVGAGI. The DNA for the CDR3 is TGTGCCAGCAGTTACGAGGGAGGGGGCACCGGGGAGCTGTTTTTT. Encoded protein: CASSYEGGGTGELFF.

V is TRBV7-2 and J is TRBJ2-7, with unresolved D. The germline gives CDR1 SGHTA, CDR2 FQGNSA. This CDR3 region has 14 residues. V was pared by 1 base and J by 2 bases, with 9 bases between. The CDR3 protein is CASSLGTATYEQYV. The CDR3 DNA reads as TGTGCCAGCAGCTTAGGTACAGCGACCTACGAGCAGTACGTC.

The chain couples TRBV9 to TRBJ1-4, with a possible D match to TRBD1 (6 bases). The CDR3 extends over 15 amino acids. Germline-derived CDR1 and CDR2 are SGDLS and YYNGEE. The germline V and J ends were trimmed by 3 bases and 5 bases, with 14 bases remaining between them. The CDR3 region is CASSEWGGGNEKLFF. The CDR3 bases are TGTGCCAGCAGCGAATGGGGAGGGGGAAATGAAAAACTGTTTTTT.

V gene TRBV7-9 combines with J gene TRBJ2-7; D ambiguous. This CDR3 is 14 amino acids long. The V end lost 4 bases, the J end lost 3 bases, and 13 bases lay between the germline ends. The germline V gene has CDR1 SEHNR and CDR2 FQNEAQ (reference sequence). The CDR3, as DNA: TGTGCCAGCAGCTCCCCGGGTTCCTACTACGAGCAGTACTTC. Protein product: CASSSPGSYYEQYF. Full variable domain (rest looked up from reference TRBV7-9 and TRBJ2-7): DTGVSQNPRHKITKRGQNVTFRCDPISEHNRLYWYRQTLGQGPEFLTYFQNEAQLEKSRLLSDRFSAERPKGSFSTLEIQRTEQGDSAMYLCASSSPGSYYEQYFGPGTRLTVT.

The chain couples TRBV7-3 to TRBJ2-1; D is unclear. The CDR3 contains 13 residues. Germline-derived CDR1 and CDR2 are SGHTA and FQGTGA. V dropped 1 base and J dropped 5 bases, with 6 bases sitting between them. The CDR3 spells CASSLSLHNEQFF. CDR3 in DNA: TGTGCCAGCAGCTTAAGCCTCCACAATGAGCAGTTCTTC.

This chain uses TRBV9 with TRBJ1-2; D is uncertain. CDR1 and CDR2 from the germline V gene are SGDLS and YYNGEE. The CDR3 contains 14 residues. Trimming cost V 0 bases and J 0 bases, with 6 bases left between them. The CDR3 sequence: CASSVGWANYGYTF. CDR3 in DNA: TGTGCCAGCAGCGTAGGTTGGGCTAACTATGGCTACACCTTC.